These 19 T cell receptor beta chains share one sample of origin, sequenced in a study of Graves' ophthalmopathy and Graves' hyperthyroidism. Amplifying from RNA transcripts, the study obtained TCR beta CDR3 regions. A first-round RT-PCR used HTBI primers, followed by a second-round multiplex PCR. TCRdb re-analysed the multiplex PCR reads in MiXCR, keeping a single row per CDR3 protein. The sample lists 400,000 to 500,000 distinct CDR3 sequences; about 21% were seen once. The sequenced sample consisted of peripheral blood. The receptors shown here come from a woman under 30 with stable Graves' hyperthyroidism.

In this sample, this clonotype turned up many times. V usage is TRBV28 and J usage is TRBJ1-1, with TRBD1 identical over 10 bases. Germline CDR1 MDHEN, CDR2 SYDVKM. The CDR3 sequence is 14 residues long. Trimming cost V 5 bases and J 6 bases; bases outside gene matches: 6. Here the CDR3 reads CASSRQGAKSEAFF. CDR3 in DNA: TGTGCCAGCAGTCGACAGGGGGCTAAGTCTGAAGCTTTCTTT. The full variable domain, its missing parts supplied by reference TRBV28 and TRBJ1-1, is DVKVTQSSRYLVKRTGEKVFLECVQDMDHENMFWYRQDPGLGLRLIYFSYDVKMKEKGDIPEGYSVSREKKERFSLILESASTNQTSMYLCASSRQGAKSEAFFGQGTRLTVV.

Only one count was recorded for this clonotype. The chain recombines TRBV12-3 or TRBV12-4 with TRBJ1-1, with D possibly TRBD1 on 6 matching bases. This CDR3 is 13 amino acids long. V lost 7 bases, J lost 4 bases, and 13 bases lay in between. Written as DNA, the CDR3 is TGTGCCAGCACTCGCACAGGGAGCACTGAAGCTTTCTTT. Encoded protein: CASTRTGSTEAFF.

On this clonotype: This may stem from a read error, because a much larger clone lies one nucleotide away. The chain couples TRBV9 to TRBJ1-2; 10 bases line up with TRBD1. This CDR3 region has 17 residues. Germline V lookup: CDR1 SGDLS, CDR2 YYNGEE. CDR3 nucleotide sequence: TGTCCCAGCAGCGGGTGGGGGACAGGGGCCGAAGACTATGGCTACACCTTC. It codes for CPSSGWGTGAEDYGYTF.

This clonotype was counted ten times or more. The genes are TRBV10-3 and TRBJ1-2, with D unresolved. CDR3 length: 13 amino acids. The V gene lost 3 bases and the J gene lost 10 bases, with 15 bases spanning the gap. Germline CDR1 reads ENHRY; CDR2 reads SYGVKD. The CDR3 DNA is TGTGCCATCAGTGAACTAGGGAACGGTCTCTACACCTTC. This codes for CAISELGNGLYTF.

Of note for this clonotype: At one of its ends the junction is not consistent with the germline gene, which may arise from a read error. The chain has TRBV6-1 and TRBJ1-1; 11 positions match TRBD1. CDR3 size: 15 residues. Germline V lookup: CDR1 MNHNS, CDR2 SASEGT. CDR3 in amino acids: CTSSTRTGGNTEAFF. CDR3 in DNA: TGTACCAGCAGTACCCGGACAGGGGGCAACACTGAAGCTTTCTTT.

This clonotype occurred many times. The chain has TRBV6-2 or TRBV6-3 and TRBJ2-7; 9 nucleotides line up with TRBD1. Germline loops: CDR1 MNHEY, CDR2 SVGEGT. This CDR3 region has 16 residues. The V segment lost 2 bases and the J segment 1 base; nucleotides outside the gene matches: 6. The CDR3 DNA is TGTGCCAGCAGTTACATGGGACAGGGTTTTTCCTACGAGCAGTACTTC. Its protein is CASSYMGQGFSYEQYF.

This clonotype has ten or more counts. The chain combines TRBV10-3 with TRBJ2-5; no definite D call. The V end lost 3 bases, the J end lost 4 bases, and 21 bases lay between the germline ends. Germline CDR1 is ENHRY and CDR2 is SYGVKD. CDR3 size: 17 residues. CDR3 sequence: CAISELQPVLGGETQYF. CDR3 bases: TGTGCCATCAGTGAACTTCAGCCGGTTTTGGGTGGAGAGACCCAGTACTTC.

This clonotype showed up many times. This rearrangement joins TRBV5-8 to TRBJ2-4; D call uncertain. This CDR3 spans 14 amino acids. Trimming took 0 bases from V and 4 from J, leaving 8 bases between them. Germline CDR1 SGHTS, CDR2 YDEGEE. DNA of the CDR3: TGTGCCAGCAGCTTGGTTGGGCCTAAAAACATTCAGTACTTC. Amino acid sequence: CASSLVGPKNIQYF. The whole variable domain, filled in from reference TRBV5-8 and TRBJ2-4, reads EAGVTQSPTHLIKTRGQQATLRCSPISGHTSVYWYQQALGLGLQFLLWYDEGEERNRGNFPPRFSGRQFPNYSSELNVNALELEDSALYLCASSLVGPKNIQYFGAGTRLSVL.

This clonotype was found many times. The rearrangement joins TRBV20-1 to TRBJ2-7; D remains ambiguous. The CDR3 consists of 13 residues. V was cut by 5 bases and J by 2 bases, with 13 bases left in between. The germline CDR1 and CDR2 sequences are DFQATT and SNEGSKA (reference sequence). CDR3 region: CSAATGPTYEQYF. The CDR3 DNA reads TGCAGTGCTGCAACTGGACCGACCTACGAGCAGTACTTC.

This clonotype was seen many times. The CDR3 DNA reads TGCAGTGCTAGAGCGTCGGGCGACACCGGCTACACCTTC. It specifies CSARASGDTGYTF. This rearrangement joins TRBV20-1 to TRBJ1-2; D is uncertain. The CDR3 loop spans 13 amino acids. V was clipped by 1 base and J by 8 bases, with 14 bases between them. CDR1 is DFQATT, CDR2 SNEGSKA, per germline (reference sequence).

Comments on this clonotype: A much larger clone lies a single base off, so this may be a read error. The CDR3 does not close with the conserved phenylalanine or tryptophan, likely indicating a read error. This chain links TRBV5-1 with TRBJ2-2, with 8 bases that match TRBD2. V trimming: 4 bases; J trimming: 5 bases; junction bases outside the gene matches: 7. This CDR3 is built from 15 residues. Looked up from germline, CDR1 is SGHRS and CDR2 is YFSETQ. The CDR3 reads CASSASSGGTGELFV. CDR3 nucleotides: TGCGCCAGCAGCGCATCATCGGGGGGGACCGGGGAGCTGTTTGTT.

In this sample, this clonotype turned up many times. The CDR3 sequence: CSVDDQETQYF. As DNA, the CDR3 is TGCAGCGTTGACGATCAAGAGACCCAGTACTTC. The chain is built from TRBV29-1 and TRBJ2-5; unclear D gene. Deletions cut 3 bases from V and 2 bases from J, with 4 bases between. Looked up from germline, CDR1 is SQVTM and CDR2 is ANQGSEA. The CDR3 has 11 amino acids.

The V gene is TRBV24-1, the J gene TRBJ1-6; 7 bases align to TRBD1. Germline-derived CDR1 and CDR2 are KGHDR and SFDVKD. The CDR3 length is 15 residues. Trimming removed 3 bases from V and 7 bases from J; junction bases left unmatched: 5. In nucleotides, the CDR3 is TGTGCCACCAGTGATCAGACAGGGACGAATTCACCCCTCCACTTT. Translated: CATSDQTGTNSPLHF.

This clonotype was detected ten times or more. This chain links TRBV12-3 or TRBV12-4 with TRBJ1-2; maybe TRBD1 (5 bases). Trimming removed 1 base from V and 6 bases from J, with 9 bases in between. The CDR3 runs to 13 residues. CDR3 in amino acids: CASSLGTRDGYTF. CDR3 coding DNA: TGTGCCAGCAGTTTAGGGACCAGGGATGGCTACACCTTC.

This clonotype was counted ten times or more. This rearrangement joins TRBV28 to TRBJ1-2, with 8 bases identical to TRBD1. Looked up from germline, CDR1 is MDHEN and CDR2 is SYDVKM. This CDR3 is built from 14 residues. V trimming: 4 bases; J trimming: 8 bases; junction bases outside the gene matches: 9. CDR3 region: CASSSFRGRGGYTF. The DNA for the CDR3 is TGTGCCAGCAGTTCCTTCAGGGGGCGCGGAGGCTACACCTTC.

The chain carries TRBV3-1 and TRBJ2-5; the match to TRBD2 covers 9 bases. The CDR3 is 19 residues long. The V gene end was trimmed by 4 bases and the J gene end by 5 bases; junction bases not matched to a gene: 20. Looked up from germline, CDR1 is LGHDT and CDR2 is YNNKEL (reference sequence). The CDR3 coding sequence is TGTGCCAGCAGCCTGAGAGGGATAGCGGGGGCAAACCGTCGGGAGACCCAGTACTTC. Its protein product is CASSLRGIAGANRRETQYF.

This clonotype was counted ten times or more. The rearrangement uses TRBV19 and TRBJ1-5, with D possibly being TRBD1 (5 bases). V was shortened by 6 bases and J by 11 bases, with 20 bases between the two germline ends. The CDR3 is 14 amino acids. Germline V gene lookup returns CDR1 LNHDA and CDR2 SQIVND (reference sequence). The CDR3 is CASSPGRWPVTQHF. In nucleotides, the CDR3 is TGTGCCAGTAGCCCGGGACGGTGGCCCGTGACCCAGCATTTT.

This clonotype showed up many times. The chain links TRBV2 to TRBJ1-2, with no clear D. CDR1 is SNHLY and CDR2 is FYNNEI in the germline V gene. Trimming removed 1 base at V and 7 bases at J, with 13 bases between. The CDR3 covers 14 residues. The CDR3 loop reads CASSEEGRSGGYTF. The CDR3 DNA sequence: TGTGCCAGCAGTGAAGAGGGCAGGTCTGGTGGCTACACCTTC.

Many counts were recorded for this clonotype. This sequence joins TRBV19 and TRBJ2-7, with 7 positions matching TRBD1. In germline, CDR1 is LNHDA, CDR2 SQIVND (reference sequence). Trimming took 4 bases from V and 6 from J; bases not matched to a gene: 6. This CDR3 comprises 13 residues. The CDR3 region is CASSTGTASEQYF. The CDR3 DNA sequence: TGTGCCAGTAGTACCGGGACAGCCTCCGAGCAGTACTTC.